This record covers a single T cell receptor (beta chain). This CDR3 contains 15 residues. The V gene's germline CDR1 is SGHAT and CDR2 FQNNGV. The V gene lost 5 bases and the J gene lost 9 bases, with 22 bases spanning the gap. The record originates from a study of blood T cell repertoires in COVID-19. Here immunoSEQ multiplex PCR was the method, and the copy in TCRdb shows in-frame clones only, minus some. The top ten clones hold roughly 10% of a sample with 220,000 or so clones, roughly 86% of them seen once. The rearrangement uses TRBV11-2 and TRBJ1-1; D may be TRBD1 (6 bases). The receptor's source is a woman between 45 and 65 years old with COVID-19, enrolled during active disease. Source material: peripheral blood. The CDR3 DNA follows: TGTGCCAGCAGCCCTCTACAGGGCCCGGGGGGTAAAGCTTTCTTT. Its translation is CASSPLQGPGGKAFF. The full variable domain, completed using reference TRBV11-2 and TRBJ1-1, is EAGVAQSPRYKIIEKRQSVAFWCNPISGHATLYWYQQILGQGPKLLIQFQNNGVVDDSQLPKDRFSAERLKGVDSTLKIQPAKLEDSAVYLCASSPLQGPGGKAFFGQGTRLTVV.